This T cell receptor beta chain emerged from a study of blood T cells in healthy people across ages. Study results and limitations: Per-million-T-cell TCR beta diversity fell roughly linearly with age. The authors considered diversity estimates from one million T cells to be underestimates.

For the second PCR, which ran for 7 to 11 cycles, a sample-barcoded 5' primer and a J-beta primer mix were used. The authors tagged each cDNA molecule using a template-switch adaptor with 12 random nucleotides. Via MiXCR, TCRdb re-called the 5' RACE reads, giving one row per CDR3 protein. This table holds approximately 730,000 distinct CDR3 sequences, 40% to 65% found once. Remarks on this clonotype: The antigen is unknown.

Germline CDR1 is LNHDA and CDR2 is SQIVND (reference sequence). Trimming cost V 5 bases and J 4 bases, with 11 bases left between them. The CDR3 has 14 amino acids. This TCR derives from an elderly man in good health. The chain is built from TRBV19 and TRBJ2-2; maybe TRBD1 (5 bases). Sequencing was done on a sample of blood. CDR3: CASSARASTGELFF. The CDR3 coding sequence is TGTGCCAGTAGTGCCAGGGCCTCCACCGGGGAGCTGTTTTTT.